A selection of T cell receptor beta chains follows, all from one sample in a study of blood T cell repertoires in COVID-19. The table came from immunoSEQ multiplex PCR; TCRdb's copy has only in-frame clones and leaves some out. The data show 250,000 or so clones, nearly 90% seen once. Sequencing was carried out using peripheral blood. These receptors were collected from a woman aged 40 to 55 who had recovered from COVID-19. The CDR3 runs from the conserved cysteine through the conserved F or W. The D gene is left open where the match is weak. Rows give clone size only sometimes, using once, few, many, or a class for an expanded clone.

>TRBD1|TRBJ2-7|TRBV9|NA
CASSARTGSSYEQYF
TGTGCCAGCAGCGCAAGGACAGGGAGCTCCTACGAGCAGTACTTC
>TRBD1|TRBJ2-5|TRBV6-4|NA
CAQATRTGQGETQYF
TGTGCCCAAGCGACCCGGACAGGGCAGGGAGAGACCCAGTACTTC
>TRBD2|TRBJ2-2|TRBV5-1|NA
CASSLDVAGYTGELFF
TGCGCCAGCAGCTTGGATGTAGCGGGATACACCGGGGAGCTGTTTTTT
>NA|TRBJ2-1|TRBV5-8|NA
CASSLFRGYNEQFF
TGTGCCAGCAGCTTGTTCCGGGGATACAATGAGCAGTTCTTC
>TRBD2|TRBJ2-1|TRBV5-1|NA
CASRGLAGGLESYNEQFF
TGCGCCAGCAGGGGTCTAGCGGGAGGACTCGAATCCTACAATGAGCAGTTCTTC
>TRBD1|TRBJ1-5|TRBV2|NA
CASDEQGGFQPQHF
TGTGCCAGCGATGAGCAGGGGGGTTTTCAGCCCCAGCATTTT
>NA|TRBJ2-3|TRBV6-5|NA
CASSYSVLPDTQYF
TGTGCCAGCAGTTACTCTGTACTCCCAGATACGCAGTATTTT
>TRBD2|TRBJ2-1|TRBV19|once
CASRIGAGTSGNEQFF
TGTGCCAGTAGGATAGGGGCCGGGACTAGCGGCAATGAGCAGTTCTTC
>NA|TRBJ1-2|TRBV5-4|NA
CASSLEGYGYTF
TGTGCCAGCAGCTTGGAGGGGTATGGCTACACCTTC
>TRBD2|TRBJ2-1|TRBV11-3|NA
CASSAGTNYNEQFF
TGTGCCAGCAGCGCCGGGACTAACTACAATGAGCAGTTCTTC
>NA|TRBJ1-6|TRBV2|once
CASKLNTYNSPLHF
TGTGCCAGCAAATTAAATACCTATAATTCACCCCTCCACTTT
>NA|TRBJ1-4|TRBV7-6|few
CASSLGSLGANEKLFF
TGTGCCAGCAGCTTAGGCTCCCTGGGGGCAAATGAAAAACTGTTTTTT
>TRBD2|TRBJ2-1|TRBV4-1|NA
CASSYIAGGPRGNEQFF
TGCGCCAGCAGTTATATAGCGGGGGGACCCCGGGGGAATGAGCAGTTCTTC
>NA|TRBJ2-1|TRBV5-1|NA
CASSLGDYEQFF
TGCGCCAGCAGCTTGGGAGACTATGAGCAGTTCTTC
>TRBD2|TRBJ2-1|TRBV10-3|NA
CAITMGLAGGPGSNEQFF
TGTGCCATCACGATGGGACTAGCGGGAGGGCCGGGGTCCAATGAGCAGTTCTTC
>TRBD1|TRBJ1-2|TRBV5-1|NA
CASSPGGGPGGYTF
TGCGCCAGCAGCCCTGGAGGGGGCCCGGGGGGCTACACCTTC
>TRBD1|TRBJ1-5|TRBV11-3|NA
CASSSRQGATLSQPQHF
TGTGCCAGCAGCTCTAGACAGGGGGCGACGCTTAGTCAGCCCCAGCATTTT
>NA|TRBJ2-5|TRBV14|NA
CASSDLTASGTQYF
TGTGCCAGCAGCGACTTGACCGCCTCTGGGACCCAGTACTTC
>TRBD1|TRBJ1-5|TRBV12-3/TRBV12-4|NA
CASIGQDNQPQHF
TGTGCCAGCATTGGACAGGACAATCAGCCCCAGCATTTT
>NA|TRBJ2-7|TRBV7-2|few
CASSPQGLRVNEQYF
TGTGCCAGCAGCCCCCAGGGACTCCGCGTGAACGAGCAGTACTTC
>NA|TRBJ2-2|TRBV30|NA
CAWTWTLNTGELFF
TGTGCCTGGACGTGGACTCTGAACACCGGGGAGCTGTTTTTT
>TRBD1|TRBJ1-5|TRBV7-2|few
CASSYGTGGYSNQPQHF
TGTGCCAGCAGCTACGGGACAGGGGGTTATAGCAATCAGCCCCAGCATTTT
>NA|TRBJ1-2|TRBV12-3/TRBV12-4|few
CASSLASRYGYTF
TGTGCCAGCAGTTTAGCGTCGAGGTATGGCTACACCTTC
>NA|TRBJ2-5|TRBV7-2|once
CASSLDREGTQYF
TGTGCCAGCAGCTTAGACAGGGAAGGGACCCAGTACTTC
>TRBD2|TRBJ2-5|TRBV2|NA
CASRSSGGLQETQYF
TGTGCCAGCAGAAGTAGCGGGGGGTTGCAAGAGACCCAGTACTTC
>NA|TRBJ2-1|TRBV5-1|NA
CASSLIGTRQQTYNEQFF
TGCGCCAGCAGCTTGATTGGGACTCGCCAGCAGACCTACAATGAGCAGTTCTTC
>TRBD1|TRBJ1-2|TRBV7-8|NA
CASSPRTGSYGYTF
TGTGCCAGCAGCCCCCGGACAGGATCCTATGGCTACACCTTC
>NA|TRBJ1-2|TRBV24-1|once
CATSDLLDRLTF
TGTGCCACCAGTGATTTGCTCGACAGACTCACCTTC